This TCR beta chain is from a study of T cell responses to AZD1222 COVID-19 vaccine (dated by TCRdb to about 2021). Background for the entire study: A total of 230 to 250 trial participants underwent TCR sequencing, of whom around 200 received two doses of AZD1222 and approximately 25 received two doses of the MenACWY control vaccine. Enrollment into the trials was organized by age into subgroups of 18-55, 56-69 and 70-plus years, and those subgroups contained roughly 140, 27 and 60 TCR-sequenced participants, respectively. General conclusions and limits of the study: After two AZD1222 doses, spike-specific TCR breadth and depth were significantly higher than at day 0 and than in MenACWY recipients. In the small 56-69-year group, the increase in depth fell short of significance, most likely because of low power. No day 14 peak-response samples were available, so repertoires were characterized only after the peak T cell response. Nearly half of unique spike-specific TCRs reportedly recognized epitopes outside regions mutated in the B.1.351 and B.1.1.7 variants. CD4 TCRs associated with the vaccine covered the entire spike protein, and the dominant responses were in regions 160-218 and 743-854. Conclusions about previously exposed vaccinees are limited, since just a handful of AZD1222 recipients were seropositive for SARS-CoV-2 at baseline. Participants were mostly white British and included more females than males, and it was suggested by the authors that clonal diversity may have been underestimated.

From the germline V gene, CDR1 is MDHEN and CDR2 is SYDVKM. The CDR3 measures 11 amino acids from cysteine to phenylalanine. Just CDR3 DNA is preserved here, 33 bases in frame from base 1. V sheds 3 bases and J sheds 8 bases, leaving 5 bases between their ends. The intended sense of this specimen's time point label: baseline before first vaccination. The intended sense of this specimen's treatment or condition label: meningococcal conjugate vaccine given as trial control. Samples from vaccinated people were obtained from the UK trials COV001 and COV002, which included a single-blind randomized controlled phase 2/3 trial of AZD1222 (ChAdOx1 nCoV-19) in healthy adults. For TCRbeta chain sequencing, PBMC samples were collected from trial participants at day 0 and at day 28 after the second dose. The CDR3 regions of human TCRbeta chains were subjected to immunosequencing. In the original analysis: TCRs in the repertoires were matched against a reference library of SARS-CoV-2-specific TCRs that had been generated with the MIRA antigen-specificity platform. Breadth was defined as the fraction of unique TCRs that were SARS-CoV-2-associated. Depth was defined as the fraction of total T cells that were SARS-CoV-2-associated. Each spike-specific TCR was assigned to its reactive spike region and to a CD4 or CD8 class using the MIRA data. Log10-transformed breadth and depth values were compared by one-way ANOVA with Sidak's multiple comparisons tests. TCRdb holds this immuneACCESS table with in-frame rearrangements only. Some clones are missing; in checked studies, unresolved V genes explain under half, and the rest has no known cause. V, J and clone size were drawn from that table, and D and trimming were deduced from the DNA. For this sample there are roughly 200,000 clones; 93% appear just once. 0.9% to 1.1% of the sample lies in the top ten.

About this clone itself: The antigen this receptor binds is unknown. No per-base quality is available; no much larger clone lies one base away.

The source of this sequence is an adult in good health. The chain joins TRBV28 to TRBJ2-1; no D gene is confidently identified. The sequencing here drew on peripheral blood, taken on day 0 of MenACWY control vaccination. At the DNA level, the sequence is TGTGCCAGCAGTTTTGGGGATGAGCAGTTCTTC. Its protein product is CASSFGDEQFF.